This is a list of T cell receptor beta chains from one sample in a study of T cell responses to AZD1222 COVID-19 vaccine. TCRdb's table, derived via immunoSEQ multiplex PCR, lists solely in-frame clones and lacks some. This sample has about 130,000 clones, with 80% to 90% found just once. The input for sequencing was peripheral blood, taken on day 0 of AZD1222 vaccination. The receptor source for this set is an adult in good health. Each CDR3 is given with its conserved first and last residue. A D gene is named only where the DNA matches it firmly. Clone size, where shown, is once, few, many, or a class for clones that have expanded.

d_call,cdr3_length,clone_size,j_call,v_call,cdr3_nt,cdr3_aa
.,11,once,TRBJ1-1,TRBV3-1/TRBV3-2,TGTGCCAGCAGCCACCAGGGGGAAGCTTTCTTT,CASSHQGEAFF
.,15,few,TRBJ1-3,TRBV4-3,TGCGCCAGCAGCAGTTCCGGGGGGGGTGGAAACACCATATATTTT,CASSSSGGGGNTIYF
.,13,.,TRBJ1-2,TRBV13,TGTGCCAGCCGCCTCACAGGAAATTATAGCTACACCTTC,CASRLTGNYSYTF
.,15,.,TRBJ1-3,TRBV6-2/TRBV6-3,TGTGCCAGCAGTTACTGGCGGGTCTCTGGAAACACCATATATTTT,CASSYWRVSGNTIYF
TRBD2,16,.,TRBJ2-1,TRBV7-3,TGTGCCAGCAGCTCCCCGTGGGCTAGCGGGGGGGATGAGCAGTTCTTC,CASSSPWASGGDEQFF
TRBD1,15,.,TRBJ1-2,TRBV18,TGTGCCAGCTCACCACGGGACAGCGACCTATCCGGCTACACCTTC,CASSPRDSDLSGYTF
.,14,.,TRBJ2-1,TRBV30,TGTGCCTGGAGTGAGGGACAAACTGGGAATGAGCAGTTCTTC,CAWSEGQTGNEQFF
TRBD1,14,.,TRBJ1-1,TRBV3-1/TRBV3-2,TGTGCCAGCAGCCGACCGGGACAGGGAACTGAAGCTTTCTTT,CASSRPGQGTEAFF
.,15,.,TRBJ1-5,TRBV2,TGTGCCAGCACCTTAGGACAGTCCTTCAATCAGCCCCAGCATTTT,CASTLGQSFNQPQHF
.,11,few,TRBJ1-2,TRBV9,TGTGCCAGCAGTGAAGGTTTACGCTACACCTTC,CASSEGLRYTF
.,15,.,TRBJ1-5,TRBV27,TGTGCCAGCAGTTCGCATACTGGGTTTGACCAGCCCCAGCATTTT,CASSSHTGFDQPQHF
TRBD1,15,.,TRBJ2-1,TRBV28,TGTGCCAGCAGTTCAGCGACAGGGTCCTACAATGAGCAGTTCTTC,CASSSATGSYNEQFF
.,13,.,TRBJ1-4,TRBV5-8,TGTGCCAGCAGCTTGTTTGGAAATGAAAAACTGTTTTTT,CASSLFGNEKLFF
.,11,.,TRBJ1-2,TRBV7-2,TGTGCCAGCAGCTCCGACTATGGCTACACCTTC,CASSSDYGYTF
.,13,.,TRBJ2-7,TRBV5-1,TGCGCCAGCAAGCCGGACAGACTTGGAGAGCAGTACTTC,CASKPDRLGEQYF
TRBD1,15,.,TRBJ2-5,TRBV3-1/TRBV3-2,TGTGCCAGCAGCCCGCGAGGGACAGAACAAGAGACCCAGTACTTC,CASSPRGTEQETQYF
.,17,.,TRBJ2-4,TRBV4-3,TGCGCCCCGGTCTGGTCGGGGGGCCTTGCGGCCAAAAACATTCAGTACTTC,CAPVWSGGLAAKNIQYF
.,16,.,TRBJ1-1,TRBV4-2,TGTGCCAGCAGCCCCTCAGACAGGCTGAAGAACACTGAAGCTTTCTTT,CASSPSDRLKNTEAFF
TRBD1,11,once,TRBJ1-2,TRBV2,TGTGCCAGCAGGGGCGACAGGGGGGAAACCTTC,CASRGDRGETF
TRBD1,14,.,TRBJ2-7,TRBV6-5,TGTGCCAGCAGGCATAGACAGGGGACCTACGAGCAGTACTTC,CASRHRQGTYEQYF
.,15,.,TRBJ1-2,TRBV2,TGTGCCAGCAGTGCTACCGCGAGAGGGGACTATGGCTACACCTTC,CASSATARGDYGYTF
.,14,.,TRBJ2-7,TRBV28,TGTGCCAGCAGTTTAATAGGGGCAAACTACGAGCAGTACTTC,CASSLIGANYEQYF